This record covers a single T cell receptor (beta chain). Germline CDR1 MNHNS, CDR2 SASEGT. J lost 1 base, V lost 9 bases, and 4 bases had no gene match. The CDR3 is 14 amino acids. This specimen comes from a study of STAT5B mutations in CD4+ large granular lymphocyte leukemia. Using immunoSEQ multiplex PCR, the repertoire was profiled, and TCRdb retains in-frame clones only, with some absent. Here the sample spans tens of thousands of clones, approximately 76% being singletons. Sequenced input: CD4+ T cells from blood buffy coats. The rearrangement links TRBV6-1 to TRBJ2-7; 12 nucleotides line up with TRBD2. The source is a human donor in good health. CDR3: CASSTSGGSYEQYF. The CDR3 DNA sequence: TGTGCCAGTTCGACTAGCGGGGGTTCCTACGAGCAGTACTTC.